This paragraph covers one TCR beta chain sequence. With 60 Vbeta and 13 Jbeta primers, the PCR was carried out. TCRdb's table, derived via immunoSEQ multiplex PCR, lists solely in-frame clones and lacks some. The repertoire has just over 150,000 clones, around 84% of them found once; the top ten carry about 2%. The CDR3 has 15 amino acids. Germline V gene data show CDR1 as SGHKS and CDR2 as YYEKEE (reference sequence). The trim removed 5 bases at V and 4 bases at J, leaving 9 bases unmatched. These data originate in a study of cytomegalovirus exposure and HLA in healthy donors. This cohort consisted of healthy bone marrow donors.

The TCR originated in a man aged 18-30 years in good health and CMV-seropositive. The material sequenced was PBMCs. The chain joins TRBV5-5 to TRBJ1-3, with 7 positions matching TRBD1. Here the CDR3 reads CASSLQGVSGNTIYF. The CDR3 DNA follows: TGTGCCAGCAGTCTCCAGGGGGTATCAGGAAACACCATATATTTT.